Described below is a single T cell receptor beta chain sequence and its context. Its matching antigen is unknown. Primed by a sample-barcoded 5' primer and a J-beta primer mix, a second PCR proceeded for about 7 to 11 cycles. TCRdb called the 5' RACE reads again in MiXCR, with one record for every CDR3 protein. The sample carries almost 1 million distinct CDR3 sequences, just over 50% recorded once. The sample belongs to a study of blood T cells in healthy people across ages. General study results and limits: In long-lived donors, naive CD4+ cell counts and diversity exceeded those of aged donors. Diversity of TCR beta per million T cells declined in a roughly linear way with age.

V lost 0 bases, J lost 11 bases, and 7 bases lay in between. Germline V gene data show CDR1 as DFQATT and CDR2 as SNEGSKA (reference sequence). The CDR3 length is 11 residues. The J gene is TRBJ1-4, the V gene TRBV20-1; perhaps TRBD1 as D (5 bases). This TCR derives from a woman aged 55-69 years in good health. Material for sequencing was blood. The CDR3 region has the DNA TGCAGTGCTAGAGAGGGGGGGAAACTGTTTTTT. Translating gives CSAREGGKLFF.